The clone carrying this T cell receptor beta chain showed up just a few times. As yet, its antigen is unknown. These data come from a study of molecular identifiers for immune sequencing clone quantification. It was with previously described methods and listed TCR primers that bulk TCR libraries were made. Using its own MiXCR run on the PCR reads, TCRdb lists one record per CDR3 protein. The sample has 300,000 to 400,000 distinct CDR3 sequences; over 20% are singletons. Study-level points and caveats: Clonotypes topping 20 RNA copies carried over 98% of effector molecules but under 1% of naive ones.

CDR3 length equals 13 residues. CDR1 is MNHEY and CDR2 is SVGEGT in the germline V gene. Trimming shortened V by 7 bases and J by 4 bases, and 13 bases separated the two germline ends. This TCR came from a human donor in good health. Some libraries in this study had Jurkat cell RNA spiked in. The chain has TRBV6-2 or TRBV6-3 and TRBJ1-1; D unclear. Sequencing used naive CD8+ T cells from blood, with Jurkat cell RNA spiked in. Subset denoted: FACS-sorted CD8+CD4-CCR7+CD45RA+ naive T cells. CDR3 DNA: TGTGCCAGCACTTTCGGCTGGGGCACTGAAGCTTTCTTT. This sequence encodes CASTFGWGTEAFF.